Listed here are 16 T cell receptor beta chains from one sample, sequenced in a study of T cells after yellow fever vaccination. TCRdb independently ran MiXCR on the 5' RACE reads; one entry per CDR3 protein. The sample lists approximately 330,000 distinct CDR3 sequences, approximately 12% seen once, with 2.5% to 4% in the top ten. The sequences come from CD4+ T cells sorted from PBMCs, collected 15 days after the yellow fever booster vaccination. Receptor source: a man between 18 and 35 years old who received the YFV17D yellow fever vaccine.

Only a few counts were recorded for this clonotype. This chain uses TRBV9 with TRBJ1-3, with a weak D call TRBD1 (6 bases). The CDR3 extends over 16 amino acids. The V gene lost 0 bases and the J gene lost 4 bases, with 14 bases spanning the gap. The germline gives CDR1 SGDLS, CDR2 YYNGEE. The DNA for the CDR3 is TGTGCCAGCAGCGTAGCCAGGGGAGGCTTAGGAAACACCATATATTTT. Amino acid sequence: CASSVARGGLGNTIYF.

This clonotype was observed many times. The J gene is TRBJ2-2, the V gene TRBV7-2; a weak D match, TRBD2 (5 bases). From germline, CDR1 is SGHTA and CDR2 FQGNSA. The CDR3 is 16 amino acids. Trimming removed 1 base from V and 4 bases from J, with 13 bases in between. CDR3 nucleotide sequence: TGTGCCAGCAGCTTAGAAGGGCCCGGGGTCACCGGGGAGCTGTTTTTT. Translating gives CASSLEGPGVTGELFF.

The chain joins TRBV6-5 to TRBJ2-3; D perhaps matches TRBD2 (7 bases). The CDR3 sequence is 20 residues long. The V and J ends lost 2 bases and 1 base respectively, with 25 bases between them. Per germline, CDR1 MNHEY and CDR2 SVGAGI. The CDR3 here is CASSYRMGKKQGGRTDTQYF. In nucleotides, the CDR3 is TGTGCCAGCAGTTACCGGATGGGGAAGAAACAGGGAGGGCGCACAGATACGCAGTATTTT.

This clonotype occurred a few times. The gene calls are TRBV18 and TRBJ1-1, with D unresolved. Trimming cost V 5 bases and J 3 bases, with 10 bases left between them. This CDR3 has 13 residues. CDR1 and CDR2 (germline): KGHSH, LQKENI. The CDR3 sequence is CASSDTRDTEAFF. The CDR3 DNA reads TGTGCCAGCTCAGATACGAGGGACACTGAAGCTTTCTTT.

The chain uses TRBV5-1 and TRBJ2-2, with a possible D match to TRBD1 (6 bases). The CDR3 contains 16 residues. CDR1 and CDR2 (germline): SGHRS, YFSETQ. V was pared by 1 base and J by 4 bases, with 14 bases between. CDR3 bases: TGCGCCAGCAGCTTGCGTGCAGGGGTTACCACCGGGGAGCTGTTTTTT. Translating it yields CASSLRAGVTTGELFF.

This clonotype was picked up a small number of times. This chain joins TRBV6-6 and TRBJ2-7; maybe TRBD1 (5 bases). Trimming pared 0 bases from V and 6 bases from J, leaving 9 bases between. CDR3 length: 13 amino acids. Looked up from germline, CDR1 is MNHNY and CDR2 is SVGAGI (reference sequence). The CDR3: CASSYSIGVEQYV. CDR3 nucleotides: TGTGCCAGCAGTTACTCGATAGGGGTCGAGCAGTACGTC.

This clonotype has at least ten counts. This rearrangement joins TRBV27 to TRBJ1-5; unclear D gene. CDR1 and CDR2 from the germline V gene are MNHEY and SMNVEV (reference sequence). V gave up 0 bases and J gave up 2 bases, with 11 bases separating them. There are 16 residues in the CDR3. Written as DNA, the CDR3 is TGTGCCAGCAGTTTATCACCGGTATCCGGCAATCAGCCCCAGCATTTT. This gives the protein CASSLSPVSGNQPQHF.

There are a few counts of this clonotype. The chain joins TRBV7-2 to TRBJ1-5; 9 nucleotides agree with TRBD1. The germline V gene has CDR1 SGHTA and CDR2 FQGNSA. The CDR3 spans 14 residues. The V gene end was trimmed by 5 bases and the J gene end by 4 bases; junction bases not matched to a gene: 3. The CDR3 reads CASSKGQGNQPQHF. In DNA, the CDR3 is TGTGCCAGCAGCAAGGGACAGGGTAATCAGCCCCAGCATTTT. The full variable domain, its missing parts supplied by reference TRBV7-2 and TRBJ1-5, is GAGVSQSPSNKVTEKGKDVELRCDPISGHTALYWYRQSLGQGLEFLIYFQGNSAPDKSGLPSDRFSAERTGGSVSTLTIQRTQQEDSAVYLCASSKGQGNQPQHFGDGTRLSIL.

The chain has TRBV28 and TRBJ1-2, with D possibly being TRBD1 (5 bases). Germline lookup yields CDR1 MDHEN and CDR2 SYDVKM. Trimming stripped 6 bases from V and 6 bases from J, with 17 bases between. The CDR3 spans 14 residues. In DNA form, the CDR3 reads TGTGCCAGCAGCTTAGGCTCAGGGCGGGATGGCTACACCTTC. Encoded protein: CASSLGSGRDGYTF.

This chain uses TRBV24-1 with TRBJ2-3; 7 bases agree with TRBD1. The CDR3 has 16 residues. Germline-derived CDR1 and CDR2 are KGHDR and SFDVKD. The V segment lost 4 bases and the J segment 0 bases; nucleotides outside the gene matches: 6. The CDR3 is CATSDRTGASTDTQYF. CDR3 nucleotides: TGTGCCACCAGTGACCGTACAGGGGCTAGCACAGATACGCAGTATTTT.

About this clonotype: Germline is not matched at one junction end, which may reflect a read error. The chain joins TRBV12-3 or TRBV12-4 to TRBJ2-5; possible D gene TRBD2, 6 bases. The CDR3 totals 14 residues. The CDR3 protein is CASSLRAGRESQYF. Written as DNA, the CDR3 is TGTGCCAGCAGTTTGAGAGCGGGTCGGGAGAGCCAGTACTTC.

This clonotype was counted ten times or more. The chain uses TRBV5-1 and TRBJ1-6; D gene ambiguous. The CDR3 runs 15 residues. Germline values: CDR1 SGHRS, CDR2 YFSETQ. Trimming removed 0 bases from V and 8 bases from J, with 12 bases in between. CDR3 sequence: CASSLGGARYSPLHF. The DNA of the CDR3 is TGCGCCAGCAGCTTGGGGGGAGCCCGGTATTCACCCCTCCACTTT.

The V and J genes are TRBV4-3 and TRBJ2-7; D is tentatively TRBD1 or TRBD2 (6 bases each). Germline V lookup: CDR1 LGHNA, CDR2 YSLEER. Deletions cut 3 bases from V and 3 bases from J, with 15 bases between. The CDR3 has 15 amino acids. The CDR3 DNA sequence: TGCGCCAGCAGCCACCAAGGGGGAGGAAACTACGAGCAGTACTTC. It encodes CASSHQGGGNYEQYF.

This rearrangement joins TRBV6-2 or TRBV6-3 to TRBJ2-1; 10 bases fit TRBD2. The trim removed 4 bases at V and 7 bases at J, leaving 4 bases unmatched. Germline V gene lookup returns CDR1 MNHEY and CDR2 SVGEGT. The CDR3 runs 14 residues. CDR3 nucleotides: TGTGCCAGCAGTTCGCCTAGCGGGGGTAATGAGCAGTTCTTC. Translation gives CASSSPSGGNEQFF.

This clonotype was found a few times. V and J are TRBV5-1 and TRBJ1-6; D uncertain. This CDR3 has 12 amino acids. Germline V gene sequence: CDR1 SGHRS, CDR2 YFSETQ. Trimming left V 4 bases short and J 12 bases short, with 11 bases between. Here the CDR3 reads CASSPGGEPLHF. The CDR3 coding sequence is TGCGCCAGCAGCCCGGGCGGGGAACCCCTCCACTTT.

This clonotype was detected only once. V usage is TRBV3-1 and J usage is TRBJ2-3; no clear D. The CDR3 is made up of 12 amino acids. The ends were cut back, 3 bases at V and 6 bases at J, with 7 bases in the middle. Germline CDR1 is LGHDT and CDR2 is YNNKEL (reference sequence). The CDR3 bases are TGTGCCAGCAGCCAGACGAGGGATACGCAGTATTTT. Its translation is CASSQTRDTQYF.